One and the same sample provided the 12 T cell receptor beta chains below, sequenced in a study of T cell repertoires in cytomegalovirus infection. MiXCR, run by TCRdb on the reads, gives a single entry per CDR3 protein. The sample lists about 740,000 distinct CDR3 sequences, 35% to 45% occurring once. The sequencing input was PBMCs. These receptors were collected from a human donor in good health (CMV status not recorded). Some clones in this sample may be carry-over from other donors' samples.

J is TRBJ1-5 and V is TRBV7-6, with TRBD1 matching 7 bases. The V and J ends lost 5 bases and 7 bases, in that order; junction bases with no gene match: 17. CDR3 length: 17 residues. The germline CDR1 and CDR2 sequences are SGHVS and FNYEAQ. The CDR3: CASSRSTGEGAGQPQHF. CDR3 nucleotide sequence: TGTGCCAGCAGCCGCTCTACAGGTGAGGGGGCCGGGCAGCCCCAGCATTTT.

The table lists this clonotype with many counts. The J gene is TRBJ2-5, the V gene TRBV7-2; 11 nucleotides align to TRBD2. The CDR3 has 18 amino acids. Unmatched junction bases numbered 13, after V lost 3 bases and J lost 4 bases. The germline V gene has CDR1 SGHTA and CDR2 FQGNSA. This CDR3 is CASSFTLAGGVGRETQYF. CDR3 sequence (DNA): TGTGCCAGCAGCTTCACTCTAGCGGGAGGAGTGGGTAGAGAGACCCAGTACTTC.

The chain has TRBV10-3 and TRBJ1-5; TRBD1 is a possible D gene (5 bases). Deletions cut 5 bases from V and 2 bases from J, with 10 bases between. The CDR3 is 14 residues long. Germline CDR1 reads ENHRY; CDR2 reads SYGVKD. The CDR3, as DNA: TGTGCCATCAGTCGGGGGGTCGGCAATCAGCCCCAGCATTTT. It codes for CAISRGVGNQPQHF.

This clonotype was observed at least ten times. A much bigger clone sits one base away, suggesting this may be a read error. The V gene is TRBV7-6, the J gene TRBJ2-3; D call uncertain. The CDR3 is 11 residues long. Per germline, CDR1 SGHVS and CDR2 FNYEAQ. V was shortened by 2 bases and J by 5 bases, with 2 bases between the two germline ends. CDR3 sequence: CASSLKDTQYF. Written as DNA, the CDR3 is TGTGCCAGCAGCTTAAAAGATACGCAGTATTTT.

The V gene is TRBV5-5, the J gene TRBJ1-5; 7 bases match TRBD1. Germline CDR1 and CDR2: SGHKS and YYEKEE (reference sequence). The CDR3 has 14 residues. V dropped 4 bases and J dropped 5; count of bases not matched to a gene: 6. The CDR3 here is CASSPGQPHQPQHF. The CDR3 DNA sequence: TGTGCCAGCAGCCCGGGACAGCCCCATCAGCCCCAGCATTTT.

This clonotype was seen repeatedly, ten times or more. V is TRBV6-1 and J is TRBJ2-2; 8 bases agree with TRBD1. Germline CDR1 reads MNHNS; CDR2 reads SASEGT. V lost 0 bases and J lost 8; bases outside the gene matches: 8. The length of the CDR3 is 16 residues. DNA of the CDR3: TGTGCCAGCAGTGAAGCGCTTCCAGGGGGCATTGGGGAGCTGTTTTTT. It specifies CASSEALPGGIGELFF.

Many counts were recorded for this clonotype. This chain uses TRBV7-6 with TRBJ1-1, with D perhaps TRBD1 (6 bases). The CDR3 sequence is 15 residues long. Looked up from germline, CDR1 is SGHVS and CDR2 is FNYEAQ. Trimming stripped 3 bases from V and 1 base from J, with 12 bases between. This chain's CDR3 is CASSLLTGGNTEAFF. In DNA form, the CDR3 reads TGTGCCAGCAGCTTGTTGACAGGCGGGAACACTGAAGCTTTCTTT.

The chain couples TRBV2 to TRBJ1-1; possible D gene TRBD1, 6 bases. The germline V and J ends were trimmed by 4 bases and 0 bases, with 9 bases remaining between them. From germline, CDR1 is SNHLY and CDR2 FYNNEI. The CDR3 length is 14 residues. DNA for the CDR3: TGTGCCAGCAGTGGGACAGTTATGAACACTGAAGCTTTCTTT. Its translation: CASSGTVMNTEAFF.

Here the CDR3 DNA reads TGTGCCAGCAGTTACGGGACAGGGAGGGATGTGCCCCAGCATTTT. This sequence encodes CASSYGTGRDVPQHF. The V gene is TRBV12-3 or TRBV12-4, the J gene TRBJ1-5; 9 bases are a match to TRBD1. CDR3 size: 15 residues. With 4 bases clipped from V and 9 bases from J, the junction kept 10 bases outside the gene matches.

This chain joins TRBV7-9 and TRBJ1-2; possible D gene TRBD1, 5 bases. V lost 4 bases, J lost 6 bases, and 12 bases lay in between. CDR1 is SEHNR, CDR2 FQNEAQ, per germline (reference sequence). There are 13 residues in the CDR3. CDR3 sequence reads: CASSYSGQHGYTF. DNA for the CDR3: TGTGCCAGCAGCTACTCAGGGCAGCATGGCTACACCTTC.

The chain is built from TRBV6-1 and TRBJ2-4; 7 bases map to TRBD1. Germline CDR1 reads MNHNS; CDR2 reads SASEGT. CDR3 length: 15 amino acids. V was pared by 3 bases and J by 6 bases, with 8 bases of the junction left unmatched. CDR3 sequence (DNA): TGTGCCAGCAGTGAGCCGGGACAGACCAGAAACATTCAGTACTTC. Translation: CASSEPGQTRNIQYF.

In its sample, this clonotype was seen many times. The rearrangement uses TRBV7-2 and TRBJ2-5; TRBD2 is a possible D gene (6 bases). Trimming removed 5 bases at V and 2 bases at J, with 12 bases between. From germline, CDR1 is SGHTA and CDR2 FQGNSA. The CDR3 is 14 amino acids. The CDR3 DNA reads as TGTGCCAGCAGCCAACCAGGGACTCAAGAGACCCAGTACTTC. Amino acids: CASSQPGTQETQYF.